This T cell receptor (beta chain) comes out of a study of neurological immune-mediated disorders. The CDR3 covers 13 residues. Germline CDR1 and CDR2: MNHNS and SASEGT. The V and J ends lost 2 bases and 5 bases respectively, with 9 bases between them. The sample holds many counts of this clonotype. The output of every sequencing run exceeded 190 million TCR-beta sequences, derived from 15-18 subjects. TCRdb reprocessed the 5' RACE reads with MiXCR, giving one entry per CDR3 protein. The table shows tens of thousands of distinct CDR3 sequences, with roughly a tenth occurring only once. Indicated time point: longitudinal time-point 1 (baseline). Volunteers from a blood bank in Maryland, USA, constituted the healthy controls.

J is TRBJ2-5 and V is TRBV6-1, with D uncertain. The specimen sequenced was PBMCs. The TCR comes from a man aged 25 to 45 in good health. This chain's CDR3 is CASSETSWETQYF. The CDR3 nucleotides read TGTGCCAGCAGTGAAACAAGCTGGGAGACCCAGTACTTC.